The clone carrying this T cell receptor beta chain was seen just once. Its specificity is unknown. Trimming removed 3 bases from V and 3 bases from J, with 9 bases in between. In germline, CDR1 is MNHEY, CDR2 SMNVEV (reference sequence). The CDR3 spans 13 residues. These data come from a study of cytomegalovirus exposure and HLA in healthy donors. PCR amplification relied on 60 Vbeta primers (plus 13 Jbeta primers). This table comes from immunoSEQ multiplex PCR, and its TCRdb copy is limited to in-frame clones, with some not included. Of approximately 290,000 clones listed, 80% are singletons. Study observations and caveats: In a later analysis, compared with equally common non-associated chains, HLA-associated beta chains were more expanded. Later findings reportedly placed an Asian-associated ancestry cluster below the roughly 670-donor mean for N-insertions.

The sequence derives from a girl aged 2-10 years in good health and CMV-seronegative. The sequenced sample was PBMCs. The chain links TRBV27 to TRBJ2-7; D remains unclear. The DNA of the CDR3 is TGTGCCAGCAGTTTTGCCAGGAACTACGAGCAGTACTTC. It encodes CASSFARNYEQYF.